These T cell receptor beta chains were read from a single sample in a study of T cells in Graves' hyperthyroidism and ophthalmopathy. TCRdb reprocessed the multiplex PCR reads with MiXCR, giving one entry per CDR3 protein. The data contain 300,000 to 450,000 distinct CDR3 sequences, just under 25% of them singletons. The sequenced sample was blood. The receptors were gathered from a middle-aged man with Graves' hyperthyroidism. CDR3s include the opening cysteine and the closing phenylalanine or tryptophan. The order of the fields is J gene, clone size, D gene, V gene, CDR3 DNA, CDR3 protein. D genes are given only for firm matches. Where a row states a size, it is once, few, many or the class of an expanded clone; other rows omit it.

j_call: TRBJ1-1; clone_size: few; d_call: .; v_call: TRBV28; cdr3_nt: TGTGCCAGCAGTTTTCGGGCCCCGATCGGGGGCACTGAAGCTTTCTTT; cdr3_aa: CASSFRAPIGGTEAFF
j_call: TRBJ2-7; clone_size: few; d_call: .; v_call: TRBV13; cdr3_nt: TGTGCCAGCAGCATCCGACCCGGGGCGAGGACGGGGCACTACGAGCAGTACTTC; cdr3_aa: CASSIRPGARTGHYEQYF
j_call: TRBJ2-1; clone_size: many; d_call: .; v_call: TRBV2; cdr3_nt: TGTGCCAGCGGAGGGACACATTACAATGAGCAGTTCTTC; cdr3_aa: CASGGTHYNEQFF
j_call: TRBJ2-7; clone_size: .; d_call: .; v_call: TRBV9; cdr3_nt: TGTGCCAGCAGCGTAGGGGTTCCCGGAACCTACGAGCAGTACTTC; cdr3_aa: CASSVGVPGTYEQYF
j_call: TRBJ2-7; clone_size: few; d_call: .; v_call: TRBV4-1; cdr3_nt: TGCGCCAGCAGCGGTCAAGGGGGTCCTTACGAGCAGTACTTC; cdr3_aa: CASSGQGGPYEQYF
j_call: TRBJ2-3; clone_size: .; d_call: .; v_call: TRBV5-1; cdr3_nt: TGCGCCAGCAGCTTGATCGGGGGCACAGATGCGCAGTATTTT; cdr3_aa: CASSLIGGTDAQYF
j_call: TRBJ1-2; clone_size: .; d_call: .; v_call: TRBV18; cdr3_nt: TGTGCCAGCTCACTCACCGAGGGGAATCGGTATGGCTACACCTTC; cdr3_aa: CASSLTEGNRYGYTF
j_call: TRBJ2-7; clone_size: .; d_call: .; v_call: TRBV7-2; cdr3_nt: TGTGCCAGCAGCTTCCTACAGTTGACGGGAGTTCGGGCCGAGCAGTACTTC; cdr3_aa: CASSFLQLTGVRAEQYF
j_call: TRBJ2-3; clone_size: .; d_call: .; v_call: TRBV29-1; cdr3_nt: TGCAGCGTTGAAAGGGGGGGGGCCTCTACGCAGTATTTT; cdr3_aa: CSVERGGASTQYF
j_call: TRBJ2-1; clone_size: .; d_call: TRBD2; v_call: TRBV24-1; cdr3_nt: TGTGCCACCAGTGATTGGTCCCTAGCGGGAGGCAACCAGCAGTTCTTC; cdr3_aa: CATSDWSLAGGNQQFF
j_call: TRBJ2-3; clone_size: many; d_call: .; v_call: TRBV20-1; cdr3_nt: TGCAGTGCTAGAGCGGGCGTAGGCGGGGCAGATACGCAGTATTTT; cdr3_aa: CSARAGVGGADTQYF
j_call: TRBJ2-3; clone_size: few; d_call: .; v_call: TRBV6-1; cdr3_nt: TGTGCCAGCAGTTCCCCCCAGGGAGGATCCACAGATACGCAGTATTTT; cdr3_aa: CASSSPQGGSTDTQYF
j_call: TRBJ2-3; clone_size: many; d_call: TRBD2; v_call: TRBV27; cdr3_nt: TGTGCCAGCACCACCCGACTAGCGGGAGGGTCAGATACGCAGTATTTT; cdr3_aa: CASTTRLAGGSDTQYF
j_call: TRBJ2-3; clone_size: few; d_call: .; v_call: TRBV20-1; cdr3_nt: TGCAGTGCCAGGACAGCTTTTTTGACAGATACGCAGTATTTT; cdr3_aa: CSARTAFLTDTQYF
j_call: TRBJ2-3; clone_size: few; d_call: .; v_call: TRBV29-1; cdr3_nt: TGCAGCGTTTGGGGGGGCACAGATACGCAGTATTTT; cdr3_aa: CSVWGGTDTQYF
j_call: TRBJ1-2; clone_size: few; d_call: TRBD1; v_call: TRBV19; cdr3_nt: TGTGCCAGTAGTACCGGGACAGGGATAAACTATGGCTACACCTTC; cdr3_aa: CASSTGTGINYGYTF